This T cell receptor beta chain was observed in a study of a mutant IDH1 vaccine in newly diagnosed glioma. Note on this clone: What it binds is not known.

Germline V gene sequence: CDR1 LNHNV, CDR2 YYDKDF (reference sequence). The CDR3 spans 15 residues. The V gene end was trimmed by 5 bases and the J gene end by 4 bases; junction bases not matched to a gene: 5. Some clones are missing from TCRdb's copy, which holds only in-frame ones; the method was immunoSEQ multiplex PCR. Here the sample spans 26,000 or so clones, approximately 82% being singletons. Time point meaning: week 35, safety follow-up. The content of each vaccine dose was 300 ug of mutant IDH1 20-mer peptide, and topical imiquimod accompanied it. The rearrangement joins TRBV15 to TRBJ1-4, with 9 bases that match TRBD1. The receptor's source is a man aged 25-40 years with glioma. This specimen was PBMCs, taken from a glioma patient whose treatment included an IDH1 peptide vaccine. CDR3 region: CATSSRQGGNEKLFF. The CDR3 DNA sequence: TGTGCCACCAGCTCCCGACAGGGGGGTAATGAAAAACTGTTTTTT.